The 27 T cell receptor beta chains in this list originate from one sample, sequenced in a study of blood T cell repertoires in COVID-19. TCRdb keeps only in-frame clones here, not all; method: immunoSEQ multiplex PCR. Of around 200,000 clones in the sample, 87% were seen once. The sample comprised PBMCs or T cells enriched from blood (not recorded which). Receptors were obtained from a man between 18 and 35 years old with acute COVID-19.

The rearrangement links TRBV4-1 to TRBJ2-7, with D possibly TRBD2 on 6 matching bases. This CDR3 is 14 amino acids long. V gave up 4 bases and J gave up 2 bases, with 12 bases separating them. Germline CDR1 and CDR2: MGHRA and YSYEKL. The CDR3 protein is CASSPLAGPYEQYF. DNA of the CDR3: TGCGCCAGCAGCCCACTGGCGGGACCCTACGAGCAGTACTTC.

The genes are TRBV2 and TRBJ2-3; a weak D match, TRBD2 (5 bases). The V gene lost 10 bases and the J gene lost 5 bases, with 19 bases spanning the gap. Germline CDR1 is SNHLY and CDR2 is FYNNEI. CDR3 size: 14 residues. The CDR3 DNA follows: TGTGCCACCGCCCAGGTAACCAGCGGAGATACGCAGTATTTT. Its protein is CATAQVTSGDTQYF.

CDR3 nucleotide sequence: TGTGCCAGCAGGGACAGGGCCCTCACTAACTATGGCTACACCTTC. Protein product: CASRDRALTNYGYTF. J is TRBJ1-2 and V is TRBV6-5; 8 bases map to TRBD1. CDR3 length: 15 residues. CDR1 is MNHEY, CDR2 SVGAGI, per germline. V shed 6 bases, J shed 0 bases, and the junction held 6 bases outside the gene matches.

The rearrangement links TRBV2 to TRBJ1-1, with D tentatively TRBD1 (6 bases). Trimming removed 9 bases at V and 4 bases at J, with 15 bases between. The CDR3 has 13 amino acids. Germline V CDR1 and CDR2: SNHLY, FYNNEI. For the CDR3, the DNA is TGTGCCAGTAAACTTGGGACAACCACTGAAGCTTTCTTT. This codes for CASKLGTTTEAFF.

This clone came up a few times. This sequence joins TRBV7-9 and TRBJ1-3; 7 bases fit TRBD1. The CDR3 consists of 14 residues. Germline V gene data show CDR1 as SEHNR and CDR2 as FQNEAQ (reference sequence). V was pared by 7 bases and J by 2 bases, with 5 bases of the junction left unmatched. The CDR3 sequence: CASTETGTGNTIYF. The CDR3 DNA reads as TGTGCCAGCACCGAGACAGGGACTGGAAACACCATATATTTT.

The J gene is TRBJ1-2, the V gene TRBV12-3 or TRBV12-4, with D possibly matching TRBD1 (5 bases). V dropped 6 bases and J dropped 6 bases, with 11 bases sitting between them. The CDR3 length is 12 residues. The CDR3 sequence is CASSYVGDGYTF. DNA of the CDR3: TGTGCCAGCAGCTACGTAGGGGATGGCTACACCTTC.

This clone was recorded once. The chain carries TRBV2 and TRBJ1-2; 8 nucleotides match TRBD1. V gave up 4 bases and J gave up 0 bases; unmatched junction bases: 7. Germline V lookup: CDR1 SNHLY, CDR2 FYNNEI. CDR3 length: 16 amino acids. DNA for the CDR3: TGTGCCAGCAGTGTTGGGACAGGACCAGCTAACTATGGCTACACCTTC. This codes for CASSVGTGPANYGYTF.

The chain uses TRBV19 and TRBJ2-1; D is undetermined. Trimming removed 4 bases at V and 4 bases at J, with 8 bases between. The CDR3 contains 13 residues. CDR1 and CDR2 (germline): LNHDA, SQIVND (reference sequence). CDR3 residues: CASSTAEYNEQFF. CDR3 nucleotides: TGTGCCAGTAGTACCGCGGAGTACAATGAGCAGTTCTTC.

CDR3 sequence (DNA): TGTGCCAGCAGACCGGGACAGGGAGTCGGAAAACTGTTTTTT. It yields the protein CASRPGQGVGKLFF. The rearrangement joins TRBV28 to TRBJ1-4, with 9 bases lining up with TRBD1. CDR3 length equals 14 residues. With 6 bases clipped from V and 10 bases from J, the junction kept 9 bases outside the gene matches. Germline V gene lookup returns CDR1 MDHEN and CDR2 SYDVKM. Full variable domain (remainder filled in from reference TRBV28 and TRBJ1-4): DVKVTQSSRYLVKRTGEKVFLECVQDMDHENMFWYRQDPGLGLRLIYFSYDVKMKEKGDIPEGYSVSREKKERFSLILESASTNQTSMYLCASRPGQGVGKLFFGSGTQLSVL.

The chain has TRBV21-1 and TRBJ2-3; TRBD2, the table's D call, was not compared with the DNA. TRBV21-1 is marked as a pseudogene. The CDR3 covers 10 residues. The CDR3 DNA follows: TGTGCCAGCACCCTCGGTACGCAGTATTTT. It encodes CASTLGTQYF.

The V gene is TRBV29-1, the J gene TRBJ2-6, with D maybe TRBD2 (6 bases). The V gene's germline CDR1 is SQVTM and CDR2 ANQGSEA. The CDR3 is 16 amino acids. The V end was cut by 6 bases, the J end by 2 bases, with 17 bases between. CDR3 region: CSVGPGLTTGANVLTF. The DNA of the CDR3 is TGCAGCGTGGGTCCGGGACTCACAACTGGGGCCAACGTCCTGACTTTC.

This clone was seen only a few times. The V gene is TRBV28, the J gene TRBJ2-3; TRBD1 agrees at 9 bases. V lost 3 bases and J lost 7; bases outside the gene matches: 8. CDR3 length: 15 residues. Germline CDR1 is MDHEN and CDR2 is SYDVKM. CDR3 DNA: TGTGCCAGCAGTTTTATCGGGACAGGGTTAAATACGCAGTATTTT. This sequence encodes CASSFIGTGLNTQYF.

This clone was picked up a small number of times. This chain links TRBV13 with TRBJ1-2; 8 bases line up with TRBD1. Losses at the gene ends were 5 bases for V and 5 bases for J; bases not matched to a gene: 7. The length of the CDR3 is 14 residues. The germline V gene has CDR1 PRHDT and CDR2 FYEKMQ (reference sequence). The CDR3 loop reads CASSQRDRPYGYTF. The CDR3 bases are TGTGCCAGCAGCCAAAGGGACAGGCCTTATGGCTACACCTTC.

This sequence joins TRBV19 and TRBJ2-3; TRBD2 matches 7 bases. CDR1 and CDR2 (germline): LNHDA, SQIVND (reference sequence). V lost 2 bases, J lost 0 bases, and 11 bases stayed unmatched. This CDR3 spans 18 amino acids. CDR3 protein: CASSINGLAGTSTDTQYF. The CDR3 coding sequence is TGTGCCAGTAGTATAAACGGATTAGCGGGCACTAGCACAGATACGCAGTATTTT.

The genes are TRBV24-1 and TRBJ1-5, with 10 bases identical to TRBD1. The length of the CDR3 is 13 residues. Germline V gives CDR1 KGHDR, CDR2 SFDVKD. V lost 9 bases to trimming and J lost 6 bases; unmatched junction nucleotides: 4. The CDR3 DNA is TGTGCCACCGACAGGGGGCCAGGTCAGCCCCAGCATTTT. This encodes CATDRGPGQPQHF.

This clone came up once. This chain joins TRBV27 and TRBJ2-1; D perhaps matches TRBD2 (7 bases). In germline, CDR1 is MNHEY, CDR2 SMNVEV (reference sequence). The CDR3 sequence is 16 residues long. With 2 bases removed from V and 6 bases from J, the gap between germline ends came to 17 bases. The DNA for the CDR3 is TGTGCCAGCAGTTTAGCGGGAGTGAGAGGGGGCAATGAGCAGTTCTTC. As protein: CASSLAGVRGGNEQFF.

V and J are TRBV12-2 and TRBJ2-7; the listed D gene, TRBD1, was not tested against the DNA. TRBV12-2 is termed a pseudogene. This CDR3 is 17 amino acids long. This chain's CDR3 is CASRREEQGRGVHEQYF. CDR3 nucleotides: TGTGCAAGTCGCCGAGAAGAACAGGGGCGGGGTGTCCACGAGCAGTACTTC.

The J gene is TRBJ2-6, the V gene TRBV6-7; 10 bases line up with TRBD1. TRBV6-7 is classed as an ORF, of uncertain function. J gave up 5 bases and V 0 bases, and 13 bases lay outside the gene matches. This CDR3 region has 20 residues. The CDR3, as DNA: TGTGCCAGCAGTTACTCGGCTGTGGGGGACAGGGGAGTGTGGGCCAACGTCCTGACTTTC. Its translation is CASSYSAVGDRGVWANVLTF.

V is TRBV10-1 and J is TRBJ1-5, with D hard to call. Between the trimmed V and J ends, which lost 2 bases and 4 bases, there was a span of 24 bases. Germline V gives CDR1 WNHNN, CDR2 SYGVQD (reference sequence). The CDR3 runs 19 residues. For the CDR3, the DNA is TGCGCCAGCAGTGAGCGGTGGAGGGCGGTGGAGATGGTAAATCAGCCCCAGCATTTT. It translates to CASSERWRAVEMVNQPQHF.

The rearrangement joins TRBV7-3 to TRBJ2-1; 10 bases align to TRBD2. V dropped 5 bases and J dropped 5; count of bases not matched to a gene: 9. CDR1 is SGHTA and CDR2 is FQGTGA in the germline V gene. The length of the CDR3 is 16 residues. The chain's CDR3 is CASSPDGTSAHNEQFF. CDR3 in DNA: TGTGCCAGCAGCCCAGACGGGACTAGCGCGCACAATGAGCAGTTCTTC. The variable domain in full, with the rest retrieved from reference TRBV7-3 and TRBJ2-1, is GAGVSQTPSNKVTEKGKYVELRCDPISGHTALYWYRQSLGQGPEFLIYFQGTGAADDSGLPNDRFFAVRPEGSVSTLKIQRTERGDSAVYLCASSPDGTSAHNEQFFGPGTRLTVL.

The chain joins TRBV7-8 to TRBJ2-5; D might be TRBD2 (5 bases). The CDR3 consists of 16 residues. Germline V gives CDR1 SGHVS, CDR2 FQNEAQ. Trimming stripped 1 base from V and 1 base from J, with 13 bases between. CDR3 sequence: CASSLGVVRVQETQYF. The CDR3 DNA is TGTGCCAGCAGCTTAGGGGTCGTGAGGGTCCAAGAGACCCAGTACTTC.

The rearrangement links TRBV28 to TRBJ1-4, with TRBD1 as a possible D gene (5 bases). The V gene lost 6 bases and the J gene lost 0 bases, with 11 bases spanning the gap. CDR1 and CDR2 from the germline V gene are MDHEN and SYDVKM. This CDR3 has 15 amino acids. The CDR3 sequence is CASSLGGATNEKLFF. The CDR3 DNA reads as TGTGCCAGCAGCCTCGGGGGAGCAACTAATGAAAAACTGTTTTTT. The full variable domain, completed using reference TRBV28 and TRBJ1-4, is DVKVTQSSRYLVKRTGEKVFLECVQDMDHENMFWYRQDPGLGLRLIYFSYDVKMKEKGDIPEGYSVSREKKERFSLILESASTNQTSMYLCASSLGGATNEKLFFGSGTQLSVL.

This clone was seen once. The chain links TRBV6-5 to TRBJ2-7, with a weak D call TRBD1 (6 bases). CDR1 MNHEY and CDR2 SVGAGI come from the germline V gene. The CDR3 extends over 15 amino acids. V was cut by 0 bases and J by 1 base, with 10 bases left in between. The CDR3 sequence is CASSYSSGQSYEQYF. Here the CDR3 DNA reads TGTGCCAGCAGTTACTCGAGTGGACAGTCCTACGAGCAGTACTTC.

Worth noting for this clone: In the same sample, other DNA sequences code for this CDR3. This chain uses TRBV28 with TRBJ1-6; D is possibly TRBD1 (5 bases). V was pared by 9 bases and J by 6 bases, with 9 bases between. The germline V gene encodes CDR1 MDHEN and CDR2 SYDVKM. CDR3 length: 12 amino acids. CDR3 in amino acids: CASRGGNSPLHF. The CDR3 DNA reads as TGTGCCAGTCGGGGGGGTAATTCACCCCTCCACTTT.

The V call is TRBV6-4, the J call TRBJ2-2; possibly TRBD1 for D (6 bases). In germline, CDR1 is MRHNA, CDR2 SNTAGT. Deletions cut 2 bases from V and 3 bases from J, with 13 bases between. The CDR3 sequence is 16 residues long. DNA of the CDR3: TGTGCCAGCAGTGACGGGCAGGGGAGAGACACCGGGGAGCTGTTTTTT. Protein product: CASSDGQGRDTGELFF.

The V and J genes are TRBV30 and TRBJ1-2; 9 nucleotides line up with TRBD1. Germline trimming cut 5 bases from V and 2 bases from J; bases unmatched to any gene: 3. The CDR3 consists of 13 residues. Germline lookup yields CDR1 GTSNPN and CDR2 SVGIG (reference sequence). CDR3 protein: CAWGTGLNYGYTF. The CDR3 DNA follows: TGTGCCTGGGGGACAGGGTTAAACTATGGCTACACCTTC.

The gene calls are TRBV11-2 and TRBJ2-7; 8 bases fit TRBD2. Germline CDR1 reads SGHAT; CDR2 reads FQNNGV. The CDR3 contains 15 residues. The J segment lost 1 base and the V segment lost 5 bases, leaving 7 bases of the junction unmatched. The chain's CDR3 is CASSVPGLGSYEQYF. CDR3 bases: TGTGCCAGCAGCGTTCCGGGACTAGGATCCTACGAGCAGTACTTC.